In its sample, the clone carrying this T cell receptor (beta chain) was seen many times. The data belong to a study of metastatic and nonmetastatic thyroid tumors. Patients had received no treatment of any kind before thyroid surgery. This CDR3 contains 16 residues. Germline CDR1 and CDR2: SGDLS and YYNGEE. V was cut by 0 bases and J by 1 base, with 10 bases left in between. With MiXCR, TCRdb reprocessed the PCR reads. This sample has 13,000 or so clones, with 25% to 35% found just once. The chain couples TRBV9 to TRBJ2-2; D is possibly TRBD2 (5 bases). This receptor was obtained from a female donor with papillary thyroid cancer or a benign thyroid nodule (not recorded which). Some clones in this sample may be carry-over from other donors' samples. Sequenced material: tumor tissue. The CDR3 nucleotides read TGTGCCAGCAGCGTAGATCAGCGGAGGAACACCGGGGAGCTGTTTTTT. It specifies CASSVDQRRNTGELFF.